This TCR beta chain came from a study of siplizumab effects on memory and regulatory T cells. Points from the study as a whole: Unstimulated subsets accounted for the mapping of only a minor share of the clones that were alloreactive. Proliferating clones, CD4+ or CD8+, lacked an assignable naive or memory phenotype in roughly 80-96% of cases. Proliferating Tregs from siplizumab cultures lacked functional confirmation of suppression.

The germline gives CDR1 SGHNT, CDR2 YYREEE (reference sequence). The CDR3 sequence is 18 residues long. V trimming: 4 bases; J trimming: 0 bases; junction bases outside the gene matches: 6. For this clone: Its antigen is not identified.

It was approximately 9.6 x 10^4 TCR templates that were assayed per sample. Sequenced by immunoSEQ multiplex PCR; TCRdb stores in-frame clones only, minus some. The table records around 100,000 clones, over 90% of them present only once. The chain carries TRBV5-4 and TRBJ2-6; 11 bases are a match to TRBD2. Sequencing was carried out using non-Treg CD4+ T cells sorted from blood. The sequence was collected from a human donor in good health. CDR3: CASSPGTSGNSGANVLTF. The CDR3 DNA sequence: TGTGCCAGCAGCCCCGGGACTAGCGGAAACTCTGGGGCCAACGTCCTGACTTTC.